This T cell receptor beta chain was profiled in a study of blood T cell repertoires in COVID-19. Study context: Two negative PCRs, clearance, or symptom resolution were required of recovered Cohort 3 donors.

Profiled with immunoSEQ multiplex PCR; TCRdb holds only in-frame clones, not every one. The sample lists 210,000 or so clones, 85% to 90% seen once, with over 3% in the top ten. The ends were cut back, 3 bases at V and 5 bases at J, with 7 bases in the middle. The CDR3 sequence is 13 residues long. Germline lookup yields CDR1 WNHNN and CDR2 SYGVQD (reference sequence). This clonotype was sampled from a woman aged 50 to 60 in a cohort exposed to, infected with or recovered from COVID-19 (not recorded which). The chain recombines TRBV10-1 with TRBJ2-2, with D possibly TRBD1 on 5 matching bases. The sequenced sample consisted of PBMCs or T cells enriched from blood (not recorded which). This chain's CDR3 is CASSEQVTGELFF. Here the CDR3 DNA reads TGCGCCAGCAGTGAACAGGTTACCGGGGAGCTGTTTTTT.